Each of the 18 T cell receptor beta chains below was sequenced from the same sample in a study of blood T cell repertoires in COVID-19. Generated by immunoSEQ multiplex PCR, the TCRdb table keeps only in-frame clones and is missing some. The repertoire includes some 130,000 clones, around 84% of them detected once, and more than 2% sits in the top ten. The material sequenced was PBMCs or T cells enriched from blood (not recorded which). These receptors were obtained from a man aged 40-49 years with acute COVID-19.

The chain carries TRBV11-2 and TRBJ2-5, with D possibly TRBD2 on 6 matching bases. Trimming left V 6 bases short and J 5 bases short, with 10 bases between. The CDR3 loop spans 12 amino acids. Per germline, CDR1 SGHAT and CDR2 FQNNGV. The CDR3 coding sequence is TGTGCCAGCAGTTCTCGGGGGGAGACCCAGTACTTC. Protein: CASSSRGETQYF.

The chain carries TRBV5-6 and TRBJ2-3; a possible D gene is TRBD1 (5 bases). Looked up from germline, CDR1 is SGHDT and CDR2 is YYEEEE. The CDR3 has 14 amino acids. V gave up 4 bases and J gave up 0 bases, with 9 bases separating them. Written as DNA, the CDR3 is TGTGCCAGCAGCCCGACAGTTAGCACAGATACGCAGTATTTT. Encoded protein: CASSPTVSTDTQYF.

The chain uses TRBV10-3 and TRBJ2-2, with D possibly being TRBD2 (5 bases). The CDR3 has 14 amino acids. V gave up 0 bases and J gave up 7 bases, with 9 bases separating them. The germline gives CDR1 ENHRY, CDR2 SYGVKD. Here the CDR3 DNA reads TGTGCCATCAGTGAGTCGAGGGCGGGCGGGGAGCTGTTTTTT. Translating it yields CAISESRAGGELFF.

This clone was picked up a small number of times. The V and J genes are TRBV19 and TRBJ2-1; D remains ambiguous. The germline CDR1 and CDR2 sequences are LNHDA and SQIVND (reference sequence). V was pared by 5 bases and J by 4 bases, with 9 bases between. The CDR3 is 13 residues long. CDR3 bases: TGTGCCAGTAGTCCCGCCGAGTACAATGAGCAGTTCTTC. It codes for CASSPAEYNEQFF.

The chain joins TRBV19 to TRBJ2-7, with 7 bases that match TRBD2. The CDR3 length is 17 residues. Looked up from germline, CDR1 is LNHDA and CDR2 is SQIVND (reference sequence). The J segment lost 1 base and the V segment lost 0 bases, leaving 9 bases of the junction unmatched. The CDR3 nucleotides are TGTGCCAGTAGTATAGAAGTGTCCAGCGGGATTTCCTACGAGCAGTACTTC. Protein sequence: CASSIEVSSGISYEQYF.

The chain carries TRBV14 and TRBJ1-2, with 9 bases matching TRBD1. There are 12 residues in the CDR3. Trimming at V came to 8 bases and at J to 2 bases, leaving 0 bases not matched to a gene. The germline gives CDR1 SGHDN, CDR2 FVKESK. DNA for the CDR3: TGTGCCAGCGGACAGGGGAACTATGGCTACACCTTC. Translated, it gives CASGQGNYGYTF.

This clone was seen only a few times. The genes are TRBV4-1 and TRBJ1-2, with 8 bases identical to TRBD1. V dropped 1 base and J dropped 0; count of bases not matched to a gene: 4. Germline V gives CDR1 MGHRA, CDR2 YSYEKL. CDR3 length: 16 residues. This CDR3 is CASSQGWDRSNYGYTF. In DNA form, the CDR3 reads TGCGCCAGCAGCCAAGGATGGGACAGGTCTAACTATGGCTACACCTTC.

CDR3 nucleotides: TGTGCCAGCAGCCAAGGCTGGGGACAGAGCTTTTACGAGCAGTACTTC. Protein sequence: CASSQGWGQSFYEQYF. The gene calls are TRBV14 and TRBJ2-7; 7 bases fit TRBD1. The V segment lost 1 base and the J segment 4 bases; nucleotides outside the gene matches: 10. CDR3 length: 16 residues. Germline loops: CDR1 SGHDN, CDR2 FVKESK. The full variable domain, its missing parts supplied by reference TRBV14 and TRBJ2-7, is EAGVTQFPSHSVIEKGQTVTLRCDPISGHDNLYWYRRVMGKEIKFLLHFVKESKQDESGMPNNRFLAERTGGTYSTLKVQPAELEDSGVYFCASSQGWGQSFYEQYFGPGTRLTVT.

J is TRBJ1-3 and V is TRBV30, with no clear D. V was pared by 2 bases and J by 3 bases, with 8 bases between. The CDR3 extends over 13 amino acids. Germline CDR1 and CDR2: GTSNPN and SVGIG (reference sequence). In DNA form, the CDR3 reads TGTGCCTGGAGTTGGGCAGGTGGAAACACCATATATTTT. Protein: CAWSWAGGNTIYF.

CDR3 in amino acids: CASSPSGTMGNQPQHF. Here the CDR3 DNA reads TGTGCCAGCTCTCCCTCCGGGACAATGGGCAATCAGCCCCAGCATTTT. V and J are TRBV18 and TRBJ1-5; a possible D gene is TRBD1 (6 bases). The CDR3 covers 16 residues. The germline CDR1 and CDR2 sequences are KGHSH and LQKENI. With 6 bases removed from V and 2 bases from J, the gap between germline ends came to 17 bases. Using reference TRBV18 and TRBJ1-5 for the parts outside the CDR3, the full variable domain is NAGVMQNPRHLVRRRGQEARLRCSPMKGHSHVYWYRQLPEEGLKFMVYLQKENIIDESGMPKERFSAEFPKEGPSILRIQQVVRGDSAAYFCASSPSGTMGNQPQHFGDGTRLSIL.

V and J are TRBV21-1 and TRBJ2-3; whether TRBD2, the table's D call, matches the DNA was not checked. TRBV21-1 is classified as a pseudogene. This CDR3 region has 19 residues. This CDR3 is CASSKTVERLSKFTDTQYF. For the CDR3, the DNA is TGTGCCAGCAGCAAAACGGTAGAGAGACTTTCTAAATTCACAGATACGCAGTATTTT.

The V gene is TRBV19, the J gene TRBJ1-2, with 12 bases matching TRBD1. V was pared by 5 bases and J by 5 bases, with 9 bases of the junction left unmatched. Germline CDR1 is LNHDA and CDR2 is SQIVND (reference sequence). CDR3 length: 16 residues. This chain's CDR3 is CASSPGTGGEVYGYTF. In DNA form, the CDR3 reads TGTGCCAGTAGTCCGGGGACAGGGGGCGAGGTATATGGCTACACCTTC.

The V and J genes are TRBV18 and TRBJ2-3; 9 nucleotides match TRBD2. CDR3 size: 18 residues. Losses at the gene ends were 1 base for V and 0 bases for J; bases not matched to a gene: 8. Germline V gene sequence: CDR1 KGHSH, CDR2 LQKENI. CDR3 loop: CASSPRSLAGGSTDTQYF. The CDR3, as DNA: TGTGCCAGCTCACCACGGTCACTAGCGGGCGGTAGCACAGATACGCAGTATTTT.

The V gene is TRBV7-2, the J gene TRBJ2-2; TRBD2 matches at 11 bases. Per the germline V gene, CDR1 is SGHTA and CDR2 is FQGNSA. The ends lost 2 bases at V and 0 bases at J; junction bases unmatched: 2. The CDR3 sequence is 17 residues long. The CDR3 spells CASSLPSGGSNTGELFF. DNA of the CDR3: TGTGCCAGCAGCTTACCTAGCGGGGGGTCGAACACCGGGGAGCTGTTTTTT.

The genes are TRBV12-3 or TRBV12-4 and TRBJ2-3; D gene ambiguous. Between the trimmed V and J ends, which lost 5 bases and 3 bases, there was a span of 6 bases. The CDR3 is 12 residues long. CDR3 sequence reads: CASSLETDTQYF. CDR3 sequence (DNA): TGTGCCAGCAGTCTCGAGACAGATACGCAGTATTTT.

The chain employs TRBV2 and TRBJ1-6; perhaps TRBD1 as D (5 bases). Germline V lookup: CDR1 SNHLY, CDR2 FYNNEI. The CDR3 consists of 13 residues. V lost 8 bases, J lost 7 bases, and 12 bases lay in between. The CDR3 spells CASVQGENSPLHF. DNA of the CDR3: TGTGCCAGCGTGCAGGGCGAAAATTCACCCCTCCACTTT.

This chain links TRBV6-5 with TRBJ2-1, with D perhaps TRBD1 (5 bases). Trimming removed 6 bases from V and 0 bases from J, with 12 bases in between. Germline V gene sequence: CDR1 MNHEY, CDR2 SVGAGI. The CDR3 contains 15 residues. DNA of the CDR3: TGTGCCAGCAGGCGACAGTTCAGCTCCTACAATGAGCAGTTCTTC. This gives the protein CASRRQFSSYNEQFF.

The chain uses TRBV2 and TRBJ1-2, with TRBD1 matching 7 bases. The V segment lost 8 bases and the J segment 5 bases; nucleotides outside the gene matches: 8. CDR1 SNHLY and CDR2 FYNNEI come from the germline V gene. This CDR3 region has 13 residues. The CDR3 loop reads CASLGQILYGYTF. The CDR3 DNA is TGTGCCAGCCTGGGACAGATCTTATATGGCTACACCTTC.